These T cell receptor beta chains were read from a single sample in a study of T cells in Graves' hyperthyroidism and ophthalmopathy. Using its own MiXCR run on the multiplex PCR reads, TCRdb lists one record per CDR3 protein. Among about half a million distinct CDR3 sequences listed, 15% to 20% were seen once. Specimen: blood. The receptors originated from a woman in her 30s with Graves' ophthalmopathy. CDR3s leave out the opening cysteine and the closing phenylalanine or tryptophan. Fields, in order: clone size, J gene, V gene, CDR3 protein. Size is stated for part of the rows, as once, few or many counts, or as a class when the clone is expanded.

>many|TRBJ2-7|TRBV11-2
ASSHYIGAGPPYEQY
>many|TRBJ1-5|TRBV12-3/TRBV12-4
ASSVMMSGPQH
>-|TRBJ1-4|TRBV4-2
ASSRNRAGRDEKLF
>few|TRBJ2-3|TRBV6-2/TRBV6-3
ASSLRSNRGDTQY
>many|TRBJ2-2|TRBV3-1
ASTPFLETGELF
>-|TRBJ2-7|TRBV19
ASSIRGPDSVYEQY
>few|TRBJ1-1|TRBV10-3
AARQGPEEAF
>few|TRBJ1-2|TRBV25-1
ASTEQGNYGYT
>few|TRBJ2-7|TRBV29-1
SVQSHEQY
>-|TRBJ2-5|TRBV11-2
ASSQGSGTRGQETQY
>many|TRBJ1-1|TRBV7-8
ASSPLGAAEAF
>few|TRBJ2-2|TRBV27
ASSPPGLVNTGELF
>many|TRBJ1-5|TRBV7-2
ASSLLKGGTSNQPQH
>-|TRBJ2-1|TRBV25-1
ASSERAVASSYNEQF
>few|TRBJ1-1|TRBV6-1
ASSFGGGITEAF
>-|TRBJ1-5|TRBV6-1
ATSTGADQPQH
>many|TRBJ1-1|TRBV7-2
ASALQQMNTEAF
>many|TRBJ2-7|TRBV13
ASSLPSGKSYEQY
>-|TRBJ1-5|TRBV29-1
SVREGGNQPQH
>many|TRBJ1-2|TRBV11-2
ASSSWDRVEYGYT
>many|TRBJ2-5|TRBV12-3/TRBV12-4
ASSQSAGVGPGTQY
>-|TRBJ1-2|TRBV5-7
ASSTRTEFYGYT
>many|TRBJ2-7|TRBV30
AWRGIEQY